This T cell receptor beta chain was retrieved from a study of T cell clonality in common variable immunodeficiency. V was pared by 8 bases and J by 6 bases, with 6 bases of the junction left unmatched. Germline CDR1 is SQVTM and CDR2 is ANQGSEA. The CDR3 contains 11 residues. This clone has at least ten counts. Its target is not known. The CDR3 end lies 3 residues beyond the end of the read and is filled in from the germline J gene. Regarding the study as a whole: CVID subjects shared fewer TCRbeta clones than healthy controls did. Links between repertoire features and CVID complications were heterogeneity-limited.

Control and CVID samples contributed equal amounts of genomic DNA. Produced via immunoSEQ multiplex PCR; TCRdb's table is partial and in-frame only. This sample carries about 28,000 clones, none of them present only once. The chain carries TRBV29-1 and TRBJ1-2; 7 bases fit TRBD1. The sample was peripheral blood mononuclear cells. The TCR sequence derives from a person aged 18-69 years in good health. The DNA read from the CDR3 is TGCAGCTATTTGACAGGGAATGGC. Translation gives CSYLTGNG. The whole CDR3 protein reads CSYLTGNGYTF.